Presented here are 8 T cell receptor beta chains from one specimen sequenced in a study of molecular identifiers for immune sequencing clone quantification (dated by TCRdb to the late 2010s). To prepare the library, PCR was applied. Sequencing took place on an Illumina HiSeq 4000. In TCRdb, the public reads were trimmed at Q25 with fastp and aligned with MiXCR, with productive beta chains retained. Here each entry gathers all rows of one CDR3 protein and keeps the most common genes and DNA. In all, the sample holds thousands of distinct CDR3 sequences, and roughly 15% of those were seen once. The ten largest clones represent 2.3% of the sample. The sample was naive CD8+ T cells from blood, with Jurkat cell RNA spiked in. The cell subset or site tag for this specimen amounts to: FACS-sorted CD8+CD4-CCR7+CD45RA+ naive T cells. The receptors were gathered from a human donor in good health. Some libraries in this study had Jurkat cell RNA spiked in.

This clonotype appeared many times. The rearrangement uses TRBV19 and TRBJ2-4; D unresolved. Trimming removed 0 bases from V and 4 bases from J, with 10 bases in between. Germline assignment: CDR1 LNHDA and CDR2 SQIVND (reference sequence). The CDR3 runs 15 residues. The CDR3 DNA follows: TGTGCCAGTAGTATAGATTTGGGCAGAAAAAACATTCAGTACTTC. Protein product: CASSIDLGRKNIQYF.

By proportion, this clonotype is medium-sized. CDR3 DNA sequence: TGTGCCAGCTCACCACCGGGACTTCTGGCAGGCTCAGGTGGGGCCAACGTCCTGACTTTC. Its translation is CASSPPGLLAGSGGANVLTF. The chain joins TRBV18 to TRBJ2-6; a weak D match, TRBD2 (6 bases). The CDR3 covers 20 residues. CDR1 KGHSH and CDR2 LQKENI come from the germline V gene. Trimming left V 0 bases short and J 3 bases short, with 21 bases between.

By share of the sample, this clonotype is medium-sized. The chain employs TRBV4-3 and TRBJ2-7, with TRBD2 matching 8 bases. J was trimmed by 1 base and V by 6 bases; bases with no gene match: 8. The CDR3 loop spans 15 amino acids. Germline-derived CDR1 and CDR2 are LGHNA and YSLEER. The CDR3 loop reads CASSSGLAGSYEQYF. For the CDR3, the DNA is TGCGCCAGCAGTTCCGGACTAGCTGGGTCCTACGAGCAGTACTTC.

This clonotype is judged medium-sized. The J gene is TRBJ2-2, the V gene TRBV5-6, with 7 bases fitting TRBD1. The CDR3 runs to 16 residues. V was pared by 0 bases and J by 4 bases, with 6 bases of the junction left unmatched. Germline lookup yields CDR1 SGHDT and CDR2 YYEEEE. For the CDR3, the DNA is TGTGCCAGCAGCTTGGTTCGGCAGGGGGTCACCGGGGAGCTGTTTTTT. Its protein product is CASSLVRQGVTGELFF.

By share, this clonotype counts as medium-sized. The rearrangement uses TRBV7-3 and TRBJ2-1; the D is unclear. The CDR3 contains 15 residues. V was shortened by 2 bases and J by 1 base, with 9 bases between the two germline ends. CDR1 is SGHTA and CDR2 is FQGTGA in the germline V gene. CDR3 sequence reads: CASSLFGGSYNEQFF. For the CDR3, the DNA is TGTGCCAGCAGCTTATTTGGCGGATCCTACAATGAGCAGTTCTTC.

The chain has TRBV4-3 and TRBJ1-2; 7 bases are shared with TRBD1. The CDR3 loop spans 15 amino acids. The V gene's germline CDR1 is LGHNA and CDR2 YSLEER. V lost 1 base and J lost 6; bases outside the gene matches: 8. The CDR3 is CASSQGQGVVHGYTF. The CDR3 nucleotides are TGCGCCAGCAGCCAAGGGCAGGGGGTCGTGCATGGCTACACCTTC.

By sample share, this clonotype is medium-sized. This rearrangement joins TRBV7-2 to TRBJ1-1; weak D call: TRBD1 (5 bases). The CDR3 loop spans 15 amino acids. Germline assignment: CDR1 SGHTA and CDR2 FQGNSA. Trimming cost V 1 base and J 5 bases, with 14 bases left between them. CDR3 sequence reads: CASSLDTGLRTEAFF. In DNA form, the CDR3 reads TGTGCCAGCAGCTTAGATACGGGGCTTAGAACTGAAGCTTTCTTT. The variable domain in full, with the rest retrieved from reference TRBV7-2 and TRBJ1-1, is GAGVSQSPSNKVTEKGKDVELRCDPISGHTALYWYRQSLGQGLEFLIYFQGNSAPDKSGLPSDRFSAERTGGSVSTLTIQRTQQEDSAVYLCASSLDTGLRTEAFFGQGTRLTVV.

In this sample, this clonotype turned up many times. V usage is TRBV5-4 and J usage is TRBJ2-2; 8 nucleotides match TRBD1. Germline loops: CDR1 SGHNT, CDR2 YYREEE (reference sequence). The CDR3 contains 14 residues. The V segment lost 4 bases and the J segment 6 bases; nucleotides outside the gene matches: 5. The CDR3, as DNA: TGTGCCAGCAGCGCCAGGACAGGGCCCGGGGAGCTGTTTTTT. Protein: CASSARTGPGELFF. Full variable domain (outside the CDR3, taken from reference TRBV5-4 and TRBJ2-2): ETGVTQSPTHLIKTRGQQVTLRCSSQSGHNTVSWYQQALGQGPQFIFQYYREEENGRGNFPPRFSGLQFPNYSSELNVNALELDDSALYLCASSARTGPGELFFGEGSRLTVL.